These 12 T cell receptor beta chains share one sample of origin, sequenced in a study of cytomegalovirus exposure and HLA in healthy donors. Researchers ran the PCR with 60 Vbeta and 13 Jbeta primers. This table comes from immunoSEQ multiplex PCR, and its TCRdb copy is limited to in-frame clones, with some not included. This table holds about 130,000 clones, roughly four fifths found once. The sample consisted of PBMCs. All receptors come from a woman aged 45 to 65 in good health and CMV-seronegative.

J is TRBJ1-1 and V is TRBV6-5, with 7 bases identical to TRBD1. The germline CDR1 and CDR2 sequences are MNHEY and SVGAGI. This CDR3 is built from 14 residues. The junction had 6 bases not matched to a gene; V was cut back by 7 bases and J by 1 base. The chain's CDR3 is CASKRQGQNTEAFF. Here the CDR3 DNA reads TGTGCCAGCAAGAGACAGGGTCAGAACACTGAAGCTTTCTTT.

The rearrangement uses TRBV19 and TRBJ1-5; no reliable D call. The CDR3 is 12 residues long. The V end lost 5 bases, the J end lost 4 bases, and 6 bases lay between the germline ends. Germline CDR1 is LNHDA and CDR2 is SQIVND (reference sequence). The CDR3 DNA sequence: TGTGCCAGTAGTCCCAGGAATCAGCCCCAGCATTTT. This encodes CASSPRNQPQHF.

The rearrangement links TRBV28 to TRBJ1-1, with 8 bases fitting TRBD1. The CDR3 runs 15 residues. Per the germline V gene, CDR1 is MDHEN and CDR2 is SYDVKM. After removal of 6 bases from V and 2 bases from J, the junction contained 8 bases not matched to a gene. The chain's CDR3 is CASRSRQGPNTEAFF. As DNA, the CDR3 is TGTGCCAGCAGATCTAGACAGGGGCCTAACACTGAAGCTTTCTTT.

This clone has a single count. The V gene is TRBV7-9, the J gene TRBJ2-3, with D tentatively TRBD1 (5 bases). Trimming removed 5 bases at V and 5 bases at J, with 5 bases between. The CDR3 length is 11 residues. From germline, CDR1 is SEHNR and CDR2 FQNEAQ (reference sequence). CDR3 in DNA: TGTGCCAGCAGCCAGGGAGATACGCAGTATTTT. Translation: CASSQGDTQYF.

J is TRBJ2-5 and V is TRBV29-1, with D maybe TRBD1 (6 bases). Between the trimmed V and J ends, which lost 3 bases and 4 bases, there was a span of 15 bases. The CDR3 contains 14 residues. Germline loops: CDR1 SQVTM, CDR2 ANQGSEA. The CDR3 protein is CSVDRQGNAETQYF. The CDR3 DNA is TGCAGCGTTGACCGGCAGGGGAATGCAGAGACCCAGTACTTC.

The chain has TRBV19 and TRBJ2-3, with D possibly being TRBD1 (5 bases). This CDR3 is 13 amino acids long. Trimming shortened V by 6 bases and J by 4 bases, and 11 bases separated the two germline ends. Germline lookup yields CDR1 LNHDA and CDR2 SQIVND (reference sequence). The DNA for the CDR3 is TGTGCCAGTAGCCCTCAGGGTTCAGATACGCAGTATTTT. It is translated as CASSPQGSDTQYF.

The V gene is TRBV9, the J gene TRBJ1-3, with 8 bases that match TRBD1. This CDR3 spans 16 amino acids. Per germline, CDR1 SGDLS and CDR2 YYNGEE. The V and J ends lost 3 bases and 8 bases, in that order; junction bases with no gene match: 13. This CDR3 is CASSAKRTGKGDTIYF. The CDR3 DNA reads TGTGCCAGCAGCGCAAAAAGGACAGGGAAAGGAGACACCATATATTTT.

The rearrangement joins TRBV6-5 to TRBJ2-5; 11 positions match TRBD2. This CDR3 has 16 amino acids. In germline, CDR1 is MNHEY, CDR2 SVGAGI. V shed 0 bases and J 4 bases; nucleotides not matched to a gene: 4. CDR3 DNA sequence: TGTGCCAGCAGTTACTCCCGTAGCGGGAGGGCAGAGACCCAGTACTTC. This translates into CASSYSRSGRAETQYF.

Note on this clone: Germline is not matched at one junction end, which may reflect a read error. This chain links TRBV29-1 with TRBJ2-3; no definite D call. Germline V lookup: CDR1 SQVTM, CDR2 ANQGSEA. The CDR3 is made up of 13 amino acids. CDR3 region: CSVVPISTDTQCF. DNA of the CDR3: TGCAGCGTTGTTCCCATAAGCACAGATACGCAGTGTTTT.

The V call is TRBV30, the J call TRBJ1-6, with a weak D call TRBD1 (5 bases). V lost 1 base and J 8 bases, leaving 15 bases between the germline ends. CDR1 is GTSNPN and CDR2 is SVGIG in the germline V gene (reference sequence). The CDR3 length is 15 residues. The CDR3 bases are TGTGCCTGGAGTGGACCTGAAGGCAGGGATTCACCCCTCCACTTT. Its translation is CAWSGPEGRDSPLHF.

This clone was recorded a few times. The chain's CDR3 is CASSSDRGRTEAFF. The CDR3 DNA reads TGTGCCAGCAGCTCTGACAGGGGCCGGACTGAAGCTTTCTTT. The rearrangement links TRBV7-6 to TRBJ1-1; 8 bases are shared with TRBD1. The CDR3 has 14 residues. After removal of 4 bases from V and 5 bases from J, the junction contained 6 bases not matched to a gene. From germline, CDR1 is SGHVS and CDR2 FNYEAQ.

CDR3 residues: CASASARMGTQYF. The CDR3 bases are TGTGCCAGCGCGTCCGCGAGGATGGGGACCCAGTACTTC. The J gene is TRBJ2-5, the V gene TRBV27, with D uncertain. V dropped 8 bases and J dropped 7 bases, with 17 bases sitting between them. CDR3 size: 13 residues. The germline CDR1 and CDR2 sequences are MNHEY and SMNVEV (reference sequence).